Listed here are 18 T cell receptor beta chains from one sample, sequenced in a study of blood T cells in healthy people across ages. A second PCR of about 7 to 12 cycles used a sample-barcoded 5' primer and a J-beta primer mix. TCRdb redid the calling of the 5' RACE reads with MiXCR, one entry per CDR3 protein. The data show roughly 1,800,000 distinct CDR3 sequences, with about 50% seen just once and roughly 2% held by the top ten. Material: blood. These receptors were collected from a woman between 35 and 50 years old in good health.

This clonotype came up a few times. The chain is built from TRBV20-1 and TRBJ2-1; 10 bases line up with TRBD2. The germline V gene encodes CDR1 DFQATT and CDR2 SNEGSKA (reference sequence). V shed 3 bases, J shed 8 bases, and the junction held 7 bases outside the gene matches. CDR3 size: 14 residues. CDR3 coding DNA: TGCAGTGCTAGTAGCGGGGGGCCAGGGGATGAGCAGTTCTTC. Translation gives CSASSGGPGDEQFF.

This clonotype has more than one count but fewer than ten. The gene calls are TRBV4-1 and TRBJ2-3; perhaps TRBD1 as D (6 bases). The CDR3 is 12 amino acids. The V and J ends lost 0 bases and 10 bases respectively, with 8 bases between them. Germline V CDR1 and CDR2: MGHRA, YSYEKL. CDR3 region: CASSQEQGAQYF. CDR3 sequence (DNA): TGCGCCAGCAGCCAAGAACAGGGCGCGCAGTATTTT.

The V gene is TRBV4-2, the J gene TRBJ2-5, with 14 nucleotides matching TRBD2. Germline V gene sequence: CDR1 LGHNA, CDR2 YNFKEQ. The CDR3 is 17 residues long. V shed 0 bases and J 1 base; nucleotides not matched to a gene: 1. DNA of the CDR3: TGTGCCAGCAGCCAAGACGGACTAGCGGGGGGCCAAGAGACCCAGTACTTC. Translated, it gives CASSQDGLAGGQETQYF.

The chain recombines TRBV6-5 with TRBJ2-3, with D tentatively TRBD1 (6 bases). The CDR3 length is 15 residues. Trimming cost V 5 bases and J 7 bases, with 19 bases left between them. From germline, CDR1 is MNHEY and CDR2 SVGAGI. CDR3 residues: CASSKGLEGGNTQYF. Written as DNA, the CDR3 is TGTGCCAGCAGTAAAGGACTGGAAGGGGGTAATACGCAGTATTTT.

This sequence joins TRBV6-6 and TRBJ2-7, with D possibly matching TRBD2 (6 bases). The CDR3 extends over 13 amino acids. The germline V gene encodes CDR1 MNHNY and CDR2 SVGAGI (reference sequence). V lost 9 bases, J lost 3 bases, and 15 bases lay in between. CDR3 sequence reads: CARWDGGVYEQYF. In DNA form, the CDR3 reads TGTGCCAGGTGGGACGGCGGGGTCTACGAGCAGTACTTC.

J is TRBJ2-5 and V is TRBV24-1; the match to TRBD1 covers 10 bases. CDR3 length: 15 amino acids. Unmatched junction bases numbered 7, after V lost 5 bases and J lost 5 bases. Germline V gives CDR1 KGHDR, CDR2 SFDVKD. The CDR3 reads CATSVGTGARETQYF. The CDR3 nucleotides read TGTGCCACCAGTGTTGGGACAGGGGCCCGGGAGACCCAGTACTTC.

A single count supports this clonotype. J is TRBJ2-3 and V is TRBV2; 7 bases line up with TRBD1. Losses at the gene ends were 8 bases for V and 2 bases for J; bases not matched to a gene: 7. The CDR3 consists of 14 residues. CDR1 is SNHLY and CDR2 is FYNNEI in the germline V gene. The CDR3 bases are TGTGCCAGCGGCCCGGACAGGTTCACAGATACGCAGTATTTT. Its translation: CASGPDRFTDTQYF.

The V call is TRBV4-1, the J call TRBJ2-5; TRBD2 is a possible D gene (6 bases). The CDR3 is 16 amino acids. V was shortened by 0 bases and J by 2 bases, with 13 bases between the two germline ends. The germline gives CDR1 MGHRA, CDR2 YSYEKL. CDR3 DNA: TGCGCCAGCAGCCAAGATCTAGGACTAAAACAAGAGACCCAGTACTTC. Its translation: CASSQDLGLKQETQYF.

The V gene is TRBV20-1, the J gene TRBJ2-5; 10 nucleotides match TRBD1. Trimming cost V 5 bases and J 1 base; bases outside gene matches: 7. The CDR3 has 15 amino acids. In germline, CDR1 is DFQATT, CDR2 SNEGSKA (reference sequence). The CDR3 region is CSAGRDRGPQETQYF. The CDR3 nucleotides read TGCAGTGCTGGCCGGGACAGGGGACCCCAAGAGACCCAGTACTTC.

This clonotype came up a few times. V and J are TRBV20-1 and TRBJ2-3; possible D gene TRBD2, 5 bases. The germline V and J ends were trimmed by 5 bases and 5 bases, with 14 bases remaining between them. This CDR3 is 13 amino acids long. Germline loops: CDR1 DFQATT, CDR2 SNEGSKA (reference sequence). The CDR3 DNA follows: TGCAGTGCTTTCAAGCGGCGAGGAGATACGCAGTATTTT. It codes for CSAFKRRGDTQYF.

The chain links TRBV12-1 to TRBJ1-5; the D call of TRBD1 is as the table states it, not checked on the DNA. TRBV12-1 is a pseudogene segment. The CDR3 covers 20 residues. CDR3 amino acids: CASSFVGRLGTGNSNQPQHF. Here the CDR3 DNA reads TGTGCCAGCAGCTTTGTCGGCCGGTTGGGGACAGGAAATAGCAATCAGCCCCAGCATTTT.

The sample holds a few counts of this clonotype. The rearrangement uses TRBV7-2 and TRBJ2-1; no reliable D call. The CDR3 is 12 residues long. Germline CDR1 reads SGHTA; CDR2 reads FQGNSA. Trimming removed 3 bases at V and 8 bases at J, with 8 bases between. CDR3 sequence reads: CASSFIIDEQFF. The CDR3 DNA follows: TGTGCCAGCAGCTTTATAATTGATGAGCAGTTCTTC.

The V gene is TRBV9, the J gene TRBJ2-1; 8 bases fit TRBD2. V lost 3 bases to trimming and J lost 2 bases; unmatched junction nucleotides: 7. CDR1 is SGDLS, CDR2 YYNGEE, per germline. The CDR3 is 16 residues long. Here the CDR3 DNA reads TGTGCCAGCAGCGAGCCTGGCGGGGGGACCTACAATGAGCAGTTCTTC. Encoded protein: CASSEPGGGTYNEQFF. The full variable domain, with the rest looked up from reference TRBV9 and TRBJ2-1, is DSGVTQTPKHLITATGQRVTLRCSPRSGDLSVYWYQQSLDQGLQFLIQYYNGEERAKGNILERFSAQQFPDLHSELNLSSLELGDSALYFCASSEPGGGTYNEQFFGPGTRLTVL.

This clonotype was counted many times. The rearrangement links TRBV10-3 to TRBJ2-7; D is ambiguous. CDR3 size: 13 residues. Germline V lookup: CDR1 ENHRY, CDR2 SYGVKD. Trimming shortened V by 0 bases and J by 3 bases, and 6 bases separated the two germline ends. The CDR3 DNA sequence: TGTGCCATCAGTGAGTCGTTGGGCTACGAGCAGTACTTC. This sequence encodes CAISESLGYEQYF.

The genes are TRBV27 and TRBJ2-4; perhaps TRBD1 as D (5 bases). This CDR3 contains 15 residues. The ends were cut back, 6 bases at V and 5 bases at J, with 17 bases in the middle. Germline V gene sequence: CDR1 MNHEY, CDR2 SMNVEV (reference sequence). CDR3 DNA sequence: TGTGCCAGCAGCCCAGGCAAGGGGATGGAAAACATTCAGTACTTC. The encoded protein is CASSPGKGMENIQYF.

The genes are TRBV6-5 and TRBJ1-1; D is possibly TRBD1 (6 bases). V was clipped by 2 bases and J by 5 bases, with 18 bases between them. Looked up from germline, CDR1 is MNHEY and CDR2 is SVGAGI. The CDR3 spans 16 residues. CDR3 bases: TGTGCCAGCAGTTACCGCTACCGCGCAGGGGAGACTGAAGCTTTCTTT. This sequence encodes CASSYRYRAGETEAFF.

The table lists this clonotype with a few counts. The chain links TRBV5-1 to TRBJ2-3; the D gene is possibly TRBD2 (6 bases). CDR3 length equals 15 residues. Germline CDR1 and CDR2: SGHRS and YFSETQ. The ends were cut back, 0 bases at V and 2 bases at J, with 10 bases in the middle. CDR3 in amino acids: CASSLATGVTDTQYF. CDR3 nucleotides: TGCGCCAGCAGCTTGGCAACGGGGGTCACAGATACGCAGTATTTT.

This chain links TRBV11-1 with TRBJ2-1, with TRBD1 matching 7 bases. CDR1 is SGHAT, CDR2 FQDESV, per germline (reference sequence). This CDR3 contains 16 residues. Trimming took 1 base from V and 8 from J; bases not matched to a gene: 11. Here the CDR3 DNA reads TGTGCCAGCAGCTTAGGAGGGGGCGCCGGAGAATATGAGCAGTTCTTC. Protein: CASSLGGGAGEYEQFF. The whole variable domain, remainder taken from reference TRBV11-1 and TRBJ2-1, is EAEVAQSPRYKITEKSQAVAFWCDPISGHATLYWYRQILGQGPELLVQFQDESVVDDSQLPKDRFSAERLKGVDSTLKIQPAELGDSAMYLCASSLGGGAGEYEQFFGPGTRLTVL.